The rows below give T cell receptor beta chains drawn from one sample of a study of blood T cell repertoires in COVID-19. Sequencing was performed with immunoSEQ multiplex PCR; in TCRdb, only in-frame clones are kept and a portion is missing. The table lists roughly 190,000 clones, approximately 80% of them singletons. Sequencing input: peripheral blood. These receptors were collected from a human donor in a cohort sampled during active COVID-19. Both conserved end residues are trimmed from each CDR3.

CDR3 protein	V gene	J gene
SASRQVYTEAF	TRBV20-1	TRBJ1-1
ATSRDQGNYGYT	TRBV15	TRBJ1-2
ASSRGRDQPQH	TRBV19	TRBJ1-5
ASSEPGIQGYGYT	TRBV25-1	TRBJ1-2
ASSRSQGGSPLH	TRBV3-1/TRBV3-2	TRBJ1-6
ASSPGLAGGRQY	TRBV18	TRBJ2-7
ASHFREGSNEQF	TRBV7-8	TRBJ2-1
ASSRGASSGGLETQY	TRBV6-6	TRBJ2-5
ASRKGVNTEAF	TRBV6-6	TRBJ1-1
ASSQRDRGSYEQY	TRBV4-2	TRBJ2-7
ASSLVSQPQH	TRBV5-6	TRBJ1-5
ASSLARGDRGVRREKLF	TRBV11-2	TRBJ1-4
ASSLDRARNTEAF	TRBV7-9	TRBJ1-1
ASSLPQGQETQY	TRBV7-6	TRBJ2-5
ATRAREQMNTEAF	TRBV15	TRBJ1-1
ASRQQGNSPLH	TRBV5-1	TRBJ1-6
ASGQGSGANVLT	TRBV6-5	TRBJ2-6
ASSSEIARSSYEQY	TRBV5-4	TRBJ2-7
ASSLVDRVGNTIY	TRBV28	TRBJ1-3
ASSSEDRGRAAF	TRBV5-1	TRBJ1-1
ASNLPRDTEAF	TRBV2	TRBJ1-1
ASSIRAGGQQSQPQH	TRBV19	TRBJ1-5
ASSSRGGVDTQY	TRBV5-1	TRBJ2-3
ASSTFSGRRPYEQY	TRBV3-1/TRBV3-2	TRBJ2-7
ASSGGPTNEKLF	TRBV28	TRBJ1-4
ASSLDRGLGNTIY	TRBV11-2	TRBJ1-3
AISDRDQETQY	TRBV10-3	TRBJ2-5
ASRLAGSTDTQY	TRBV2	TRBJ2-3
ASRRTGNGETQY	TRBV19	TRBJ2-5
ASSYSDRGTEAF	TRBV6-6	TRBJ1-1
ASSLGQGSPGANVLT	TRBV27	TRBJ2-6
ASSRDRAGNTIY	TRBV3-1/TRBV3-2	TRBJ1-3
ASSLGAGGATGELF	TRBV7-8	TRBJ2-2
ASSVYGSGNTIY	TRBV5-5	TRBJ1-3
ASSTRDRGSNEQF	TRBV6-5	TRBJ2-1
AWDRDSLNTEAF	TRBV30	TRBJ1-1
ASSQDWGRAFNSPLH	TRBV4-2	TRBJ1-6
ASSVRQSNSPLH	TRBV2	TRBJ1-6
ASSSGGYTGELF	TRBV28	TRBJ2-2
ASSDRGYGYT	TRBV2	TRBJ1-2
ASSRIGELF	TRBV6-5	TRBJ2-2
ASSVSITDSNQPQH	TRBV2	TRBJ1-5
ASSLGGSGLGAF	TRBV11-2	TRBJ1-1
ASSPDSGNTIY	TRBV5-6	TRBJ1-3
ATGTGGFYGYT	TRBV19	TRBJ1-2
ASSLRSHTGELF	TRBV3-1/TRBV3-2	TRBJ2-2
ASSPPGKGTQY	TRBV6-5	TRBJ2-5